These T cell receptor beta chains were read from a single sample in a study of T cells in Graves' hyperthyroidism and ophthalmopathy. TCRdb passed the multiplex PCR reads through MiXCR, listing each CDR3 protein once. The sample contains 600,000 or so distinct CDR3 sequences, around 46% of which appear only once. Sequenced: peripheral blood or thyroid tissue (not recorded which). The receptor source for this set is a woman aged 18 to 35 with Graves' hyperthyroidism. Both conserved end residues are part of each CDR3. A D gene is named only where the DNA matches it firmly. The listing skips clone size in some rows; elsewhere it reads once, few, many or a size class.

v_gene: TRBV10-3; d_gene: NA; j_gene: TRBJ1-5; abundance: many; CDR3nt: TGTGCCATCGGGGCTCCCAATCAGCCCCAGCATTTT; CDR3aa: CAIGAPNQPQHF
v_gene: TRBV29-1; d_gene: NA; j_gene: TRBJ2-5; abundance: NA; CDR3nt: TGCAGCGGAAAGTACCAAGAGACCCAGTACTTC; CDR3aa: CSGKYQETQYF
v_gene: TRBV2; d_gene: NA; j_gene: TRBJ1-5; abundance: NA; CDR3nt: TGCGCCAGCAGCCCCCAATCCGGGGGCGAGGATCAGCCCCAGCATTTT; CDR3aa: CASSPQSGGEDQPQHF
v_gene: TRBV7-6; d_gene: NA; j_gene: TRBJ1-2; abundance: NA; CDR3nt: TGTGCCAGCAGCTCTGGGGACGGAGCTAACTATGGCTACACCTTC; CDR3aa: CASSSGDGANYGYTF
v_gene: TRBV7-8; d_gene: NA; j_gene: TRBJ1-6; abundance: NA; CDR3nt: TGTGCCACCACGCGCAGCTTAGGGAATTCACCCCTCCACTTT; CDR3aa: CATTRSLGNSPLHF
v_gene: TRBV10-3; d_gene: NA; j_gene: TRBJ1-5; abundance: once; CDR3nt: TGTGCCATCAGTGAACGAGGGTTCAATCAGCCCCAGCATTTT; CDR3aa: CAISERGFNQPQHF
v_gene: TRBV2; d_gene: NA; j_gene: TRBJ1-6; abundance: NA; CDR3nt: TGTACCAGTAGTCGAGACAGGAATAATTCACCCCTCCACTTT; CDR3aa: CTSSRDRNNSPLHF
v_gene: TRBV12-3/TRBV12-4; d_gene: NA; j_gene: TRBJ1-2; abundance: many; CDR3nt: TGTGCCAGCAGTTTAGCGCGACAGAATGGCTACACCTTC; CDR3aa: CASSLARQNGYTF
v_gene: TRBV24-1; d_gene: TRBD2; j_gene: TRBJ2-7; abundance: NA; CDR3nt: TGTGCCACCACCCTGACTAGCGGGGACGCCTACGAGCAGTACTTC; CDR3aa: CATTLTSGDAYEQYF
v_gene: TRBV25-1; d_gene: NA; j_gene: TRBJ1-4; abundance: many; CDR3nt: TGTGCCAGCAGGGAGGACAGCGGTGAAAAACTGTTTTTT; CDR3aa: CASREDSGEKLFF
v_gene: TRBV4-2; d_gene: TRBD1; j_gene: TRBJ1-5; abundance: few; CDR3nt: TGTGCCAGCAGCCTCCAGGGGGGGTGGCCCCAGCATTTT; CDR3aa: CASSLQGGWPQHF
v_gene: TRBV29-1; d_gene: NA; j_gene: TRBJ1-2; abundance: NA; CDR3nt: TGCAGCGTTGAAACCCAGGGGAACACCTTC; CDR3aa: CSVETQGNTF
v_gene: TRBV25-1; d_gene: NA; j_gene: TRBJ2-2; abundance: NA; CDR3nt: TGTGCCAGCACCGACTTCACCGGGGAGCTGTTTTTT; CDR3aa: CASTDFTGELFF
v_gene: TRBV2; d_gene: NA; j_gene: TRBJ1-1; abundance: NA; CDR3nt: TGTGCCAGCAAGGGCGCGAGAGAGATGAACACTGAAGCTTTCTTT; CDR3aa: CASKGAREMNTEAFF
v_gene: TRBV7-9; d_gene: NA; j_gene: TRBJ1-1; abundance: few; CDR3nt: TGTGCCAGCAGCTTAATTAAGGGGCCTGAAGCTTTCTTT; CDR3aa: CASSLIKGPEAFF
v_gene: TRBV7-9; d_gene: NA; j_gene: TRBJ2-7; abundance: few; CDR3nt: TGTGCCAGCAGCCACGGACGGGACCCCTACGAGCAGTACTTC; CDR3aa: CASSHGRDPYEQYF
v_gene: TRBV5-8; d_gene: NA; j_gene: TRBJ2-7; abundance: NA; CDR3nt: TGTGCCAGCAGCACCAGACAGGCGGGGGAGCAGTACTTC; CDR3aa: CASSTRQAGEQYF
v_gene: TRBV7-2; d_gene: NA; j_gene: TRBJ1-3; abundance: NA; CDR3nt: TGTGCCAGCAGCTTAGCTTGGGGCACCATATATTTT; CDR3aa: CASSLAWGTIYF
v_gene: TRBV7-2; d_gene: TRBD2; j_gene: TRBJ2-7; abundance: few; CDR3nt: TGTGCCAGCAGCTCGGCCGGGACTAGCTTTCTCGAGCAGTACTTC; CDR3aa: CASSSAGTSFLEQYF
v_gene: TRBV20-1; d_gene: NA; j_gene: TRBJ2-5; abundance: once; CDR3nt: TGCAGTGCTAGAGCCCCTGGCGGATTTACGCAAGAGACCCAGTACTTC; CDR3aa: CSARAPGGFTQETQYF
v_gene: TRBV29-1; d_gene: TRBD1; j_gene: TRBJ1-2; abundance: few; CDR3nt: TGCAGCGTCCGACAGGGGGCCGACTATGGCTACACCTTC; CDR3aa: CSVRQGADYGYTF
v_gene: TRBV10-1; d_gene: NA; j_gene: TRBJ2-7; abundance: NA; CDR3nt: TGCGCCAGCAGTTCGAGCGGCTTTAGCTCCTACGAGCAGTACTTC; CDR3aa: CASSSSGFSSYEQYF
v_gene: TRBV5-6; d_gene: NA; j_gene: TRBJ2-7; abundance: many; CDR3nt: TGTGCCAGCAGCTTGGAGCACGAGCAGTACTTC; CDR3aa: CASSLEHEQYF
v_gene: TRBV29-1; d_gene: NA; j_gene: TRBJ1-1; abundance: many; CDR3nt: TGCAGCGATGGACAGTTGGGGAAGGGAACTGAAGCTTTCTTT; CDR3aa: CSDGQLGKGTEAFF
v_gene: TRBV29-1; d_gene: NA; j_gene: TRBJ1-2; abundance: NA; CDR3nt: TGCAGCACGGACGGGAACTATGGCTACACCTTC; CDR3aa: CSTDGNYGYTF
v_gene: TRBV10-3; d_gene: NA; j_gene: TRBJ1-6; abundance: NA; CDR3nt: TGTGCCATCAGTGGAGTCTCGAGCTCACCCCTCCACTTT; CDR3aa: CAISGVSSSPLHF
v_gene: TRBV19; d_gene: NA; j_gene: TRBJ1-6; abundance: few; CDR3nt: TGTGCCAGTAGTATTACAGGGTCTTATAATTCACCCCTCCACTTT; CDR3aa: CASSITGSYNSPLHF
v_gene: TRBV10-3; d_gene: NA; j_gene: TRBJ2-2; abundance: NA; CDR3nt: TGTGCCATCAGTGACGGGTATACGAACACCGGGGAGCTGTTTTTT; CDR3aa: CAISDGYTNTGELFF
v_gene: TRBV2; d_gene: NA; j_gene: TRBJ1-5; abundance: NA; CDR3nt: TGTGCCAGCAGACCAGACAGGATTGGGAATCAGCCCCAGCATTTT; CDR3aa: CASRPDRIGNQPQHF
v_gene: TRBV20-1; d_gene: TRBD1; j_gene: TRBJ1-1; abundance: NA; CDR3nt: TGCAGTGCTTTCCTCAGGGGACAGTTGAACACTGAAGCTTTCTTT; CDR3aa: CSAFLRGQLNTEAFF
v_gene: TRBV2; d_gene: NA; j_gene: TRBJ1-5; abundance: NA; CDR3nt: TGTGCCAGCAACGTAATCCCACAGGGACGGCAGCCCCAGCATTTT; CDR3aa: CASNVIPQGRQPQHF
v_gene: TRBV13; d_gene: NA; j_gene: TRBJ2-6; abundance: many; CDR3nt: TGTGCCAGCTGCGCCTCTGGGGCCAACGTCCTGACTTTC; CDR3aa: CASCASGANVLTF
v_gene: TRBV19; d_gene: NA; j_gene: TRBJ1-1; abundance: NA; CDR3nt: TGTGCCAGCCCAGGACACGGACGGAACACTGAAGCTTTCTTT; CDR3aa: CASPGHGRNTEAFF
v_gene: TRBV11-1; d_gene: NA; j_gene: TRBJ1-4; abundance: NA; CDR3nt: TGTGCCAGCAGTGCTAGAACCGGGACGGGAAATGAAAAACTGTTTTTT; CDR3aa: CASSARTGTGNEKLFF
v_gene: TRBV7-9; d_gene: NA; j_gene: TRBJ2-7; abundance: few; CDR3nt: TGTGCCAGCGAGACTAGCTCCTACGAGCAGTACTTC; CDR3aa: CASETSSYEQYF
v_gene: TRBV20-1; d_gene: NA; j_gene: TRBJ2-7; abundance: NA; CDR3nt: TGCAGTTTTTACATGGGTAGGGTTAAGAACGAGCAGTACTTC; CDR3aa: CSFYMGRVKNEQYF
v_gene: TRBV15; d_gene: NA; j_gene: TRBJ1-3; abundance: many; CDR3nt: TGTGCCACCAGCAGAGAGTTGGGATCTGGAAACACCATATATTTT; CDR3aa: CATSRELGSGNTIYF
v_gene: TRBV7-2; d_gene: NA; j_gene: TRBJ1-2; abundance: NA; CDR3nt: TGTGCCAGCAGCGAACAACACGGGGCACTCTATGGCTACACCTTC; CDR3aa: CASSEQHGALYGYTF
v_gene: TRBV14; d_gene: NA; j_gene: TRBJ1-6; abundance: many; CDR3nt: TGTGCCAGCAGCCAAATGTCACCCCTCCACTTT; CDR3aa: CASSQMSPLHF
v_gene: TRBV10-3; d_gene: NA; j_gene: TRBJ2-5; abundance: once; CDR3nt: TGTGCCATCACACTGGACGGACAAGAGACCCAGTACTTC; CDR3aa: CAITLDGQETQYF
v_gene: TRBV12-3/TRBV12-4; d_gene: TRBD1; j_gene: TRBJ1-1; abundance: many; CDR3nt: TGTGCCAGCAGTAAGGGGGCGAACACTGAAGCTTTCTTT; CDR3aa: CASSKGANTEAFF
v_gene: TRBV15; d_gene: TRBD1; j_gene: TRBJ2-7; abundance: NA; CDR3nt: TGTGCCACCAGCAGGAGAGGGGACAGGGCCCACGAGCAGTACTTC; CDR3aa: CATSRRGDRAHEQYF
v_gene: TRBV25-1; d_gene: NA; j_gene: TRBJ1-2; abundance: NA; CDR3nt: TGTGCCAGCTCACCATTTAAAGATAACTATGGCTACACCTTC; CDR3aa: CASSPFKDNYGYTF
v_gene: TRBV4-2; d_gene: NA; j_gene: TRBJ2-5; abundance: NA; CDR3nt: TGTGCCAGCAGCCAAGATGAACTTTCAGAGACCCAGTACTTC; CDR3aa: CASSQDELSETQYF
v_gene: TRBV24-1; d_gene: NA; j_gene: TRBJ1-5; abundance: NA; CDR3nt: TGTGCCACCAGTGACCCCAAGGGGGGCGAGCAGCCCCAGCATTTT; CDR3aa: CATSDPKGGEQPQHF
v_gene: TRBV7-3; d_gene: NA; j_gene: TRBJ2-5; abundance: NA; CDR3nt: TGTGCCAGCAGCCGAACTAGCCCCGAGACCCGGTACTTC; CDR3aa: CASSRTSPETRYF